These 10 T cell receptor beta chains originate from one sample sequenced in a study of T cells in Graves' hyperthyroidism and ophthalmopathy. Authors of the study amplified TCR beta CDR3 regions from RNA transcripts. A set of HTBI primers served as the primers for a first-round RT-PCR of the TCR CDR3. One entry per CDR3 protein results from TCRdb running MiXCR on the multiplex PCR reads. The table lists 470,000 or so distinct CDR3 sequences, 20% of them singletons, with about 30% in the top ten. Sequenced: blood. The receptors shown here come from a man younger than 35 with Graves' hyperthyroidism.

This chain connects TRBV7-8 to TRBJ2-2; no clear D gene. Trimming shortened V by 1 base and J by 4 bases, and 7 bases separated the two germline ends. Germline V lookup: CDR1 SGHVS, CDR2 FQNEAQ. The CDR3 runs 14 residues. For the CDR3, the DNA is TGTGCCAGCAGCTTAGATTATCGCACCGGGGAGCTGTTTTTT. Its protein product is CASSLDYRTGELFF.

This clonotype has a count of ten or more. V and J are TRBV2 and TRBJ2-3; D remains unclear. V was trimmed by 3 bases and J by 0 bases, leaving 4 bases between them. Germline CDR1 is SNHLY and CDR2 is FYNNEI. The CDR3 length is 13 residues. The CDR3 is CASSDTSTDTQYF. The DNA for the CDR3 is TGTGCCAGCAGTGATACTAGCACAGATACGCAGTATTTT.

This clonotype was recorded a few times. The rearrangement links TRBV28 to TRBJ2-7, with 7 bases fitting TRBD1. Germline V gives CDR1 MDHEN, CDR2 SYDVKM. This CDR3 is 14 amino acids long. J gave up 10 bases and V 3 bases, and 12 bases lay outside the gene matches. CDR3 bases: TGTGCCAGCAGTTTGATTGGGGCCAGGGGGTTACAGTACTTC. Protein sequence: CASSLIGARGLQYF.

Of note for this clonotype: A read error may explain this, as a much larger clone is one base away. The conserved closing phenylalanine or tryptophan is absent in this CDR3, likely reflecting a read error. The genes are TRBV15 and TRBJ1-3, with no clear D. The CDR3 is 14 amino acids. V shed 7 bases and J shed 0 bases, with 10 bases lying between them. Per germline, CDR1 LNHNV and CDR2 YYDKDF (reference sequence). CDR3 residues: CATNDGYSGNTIYY. CDR3 nucleotide sequence: TGTGCCACCAACGACGGATACTCTGGAAACACCATATATTAT.

This clonotype was picked up many times. The CDR3 region is CSASGQGQSSYEQYF. CDR3 bases: TGCAGTGCTAGCGGACAGGGACAGAGCTCCTACGAGCAGTACTTC. The rearrangement joins TRBV20-1 to TRBJ2-7, with 8 bases fitting TRBD1. The germline V gene has CDR1 DFQATT and CDR2 SNEGSKA (reference sequence). The CDR3 is made up of 15 amino acids. Losses at the gene ends were 3 bases for V and 0 bases for J; bases not matched to a gene: 7.

In regard to this clonotype: A much larger clonotype is one base distant, so this may be a read error. CDR3 nucleotide sequence: TGTGGCAGCAGTGGGACAGGCGGTGATGGCTACACCTTC. Its protein product is CGSSGTGGDGYTF. J is TRBJ1-2 and V is TRBV6-1; 8 bases fit TRBD1. Germline CDR1 MNHNS, CDR2 SASEGT. The CDR3 has 13 residues.

This clonotype was picked up many times. The gene calls are TRBV5-1 and TRBJ2-5, with D unresolved. V was clipped by 0 bases and J by 5 bases, with 5 bases between them. Per the germline V gene, CDR1 is SGHRS and CDR2 is YFSETQ. The CDR3 loop spans 12 amino acids. The CDR3 is CASSLADETQYF. The CDR3, as DNA: TGCGCCAGCAGCTTGGCGGACGAGACCCAGTACTTC.

This chain uses TRBV7-8 with TRBJ1-1; perhaps TRBD1 as D (6 bases). The CDR3 is 13 amino acids. Germline CDR1 is SGHVS and CDR2 is FQNEAQ. Between the trimmed V and J ends, which lost 1 base and 8 bases, there was a span of 11 bases. The CDR3 coding sequence is TGTGCCAGCAGCTTAGTATATACAGGGGAAGCTTTCTTT. Its protein product is CASSLVYTGEAFF.

This chain joins TRBV6-1 and TRBJ1-2; TRBD1 matches at 7 bases. The CDR3 totals 14 residues. Trimming took 3 bases from V and 3 from J; bases not matched to a gene: 4. The germline V gene encodes CDR1 MNHNS and CDR2 SASEGT. The CDR3 nucleotides are TGTGCCAGCAGTGACGTACAGGGGTACTATGGCTACACCTTC. Translation gives CASSDVQGYYGYTF.

This clonotype was seen many times. The V call is TRBV24-1, the J call TRBJ2-2; TRBD2 might be the D (5 bases). Germline CDR1 KGHDR, CDR2 SFDVKD. V was pared by 2 bases and J by 6 bases, with 6 bases between. The CDR3 has 13 residues. Here the CDR3 DNA reads TGTGCCACCAGTGATTCGGGGTCCGGGGAGCTGTTTTTT. As protein: CATSDSGSGELFF.